This T cell receptor beta chain was identified in a study of T-cell memory formation after mild COVID-19. The study's findings and limits: Confirmation was lacking for SARS-CoV-2 specificity of second-wave clones that peaked on day 37. Among contracting clones, CD4+ were mainly CM/EM and CD8+ enriched in EMRA.

Each CDR3 protein is one row after TCRdb ran MiXCR on the 5' RACE reads. The sample has roughly 400,000 distinct CDR3 sequences, approximately 24% seen once; the top ten hold around 8.7%. This CDR3 spans 15 amino acids. The V and J ends lost 5 bases and 2 bases respectively, with 15 bases between them. Details on this clonotype: The antigen is not known.

The sample consisted of PBMCs or a T cell subset sorted from them (not recorded which). This receptor was identified in an adult woman who had mild COVID-19 (a few samples of this study predate the infection). Cell type and time point are not known. This chain links TRBV12-3 or TRBV12-4 with TRBJ1-1; D might be TRBD1 (6 bases). CDR3 nucleotides: TGTGCCAGCAGTGGGGGTGGGGGGCGCAACACTGAAGCTTTCTTT. This translates into CASSGGGGRNTEAFF.